This record looks at one T cell receptor (beta chain) sequence and its context. The antigen is unknown. The protocol was immunoSEQ multiplex PCR, while the TCRdb copy is restricted to in-frame clones and leaves out a portion. The sample records 200,000 or so clones, just over 85% being singletons. This entry comes from a study of cytomegalovirus exposure and HLA in healthy donors. About the research overall: The roughly 110 validation repertoires used the same platform as the roughly 700 first-cohort repertoires (as reported by a later analysis). Findings and caveats of the study: The study designated 150 or so TCR beta chains cytomegalovirus-associated. In vitro work confirmed that a few CMV-associated chains recognize CMV antigens.

V lost 2 bases to trimming and J lost 2 bases; unmatched junction nucleotides: 7. Germline V gene lookup returns CDR1 MNHEY and CDR2 SVGAGI. The CDR3 runs to 16 residues. Sequencing used PBMCs. This sequence joins TRBV6-5 and TRBJ2-7; 9 nucleotides agree with TRBD1. This receptor was taken from a woman aged 18-29 years in good health and CMV-seronegative. DNA for the CDR3: TGTGCCAGCAGTTACGAGGACAGGGGATTCACCTACGAGCAGTACTTC. It translates to CASSYEDRGFTYEQYF.